The source of this TCR beta chain is a study of shared clonotypes between healthy human individuals. Concerning this clone: Its antigen is unknown.

With 5 bases removed from V and 0 bases from J, the gap between germline ends came to 16 bases. The CDR3 contains 17 residues. CDR1 is SGHAT and CDR2 is FQNNGV in the germline V gene. Donors included only healthy HIV-negative adults lacking recent acute infections or vaccinations. Libraries were prepared by immunoSEQ multiplex PCR; TCRdb keeps only in-frame clonotypes and omits some of them. The sample has 2 million or so clones; roughly 94% are singletons. Findings of the study overall: Shared across several donors were roughly 4.7% of the naive CD4 clonotypes.

The receptor was isolated from a man in his late teens or twenties in good health. Sequenced sample: naive CD4+ T cells sorted from blood. Subset specified: CD45RA+ positively selected. This sequence joins TRBV11-2 and TRBJ2-2; perhaps D is TRBD1 or TRBD2 (5 bases each). The chain's CDR3 is CASSPGWRTPNTGELFF. DNA for the CDR3: TGTGCCAGCAGCCCCGGGTGGAGGACACCGAACACCGGGGAGCTGTTTTTT.